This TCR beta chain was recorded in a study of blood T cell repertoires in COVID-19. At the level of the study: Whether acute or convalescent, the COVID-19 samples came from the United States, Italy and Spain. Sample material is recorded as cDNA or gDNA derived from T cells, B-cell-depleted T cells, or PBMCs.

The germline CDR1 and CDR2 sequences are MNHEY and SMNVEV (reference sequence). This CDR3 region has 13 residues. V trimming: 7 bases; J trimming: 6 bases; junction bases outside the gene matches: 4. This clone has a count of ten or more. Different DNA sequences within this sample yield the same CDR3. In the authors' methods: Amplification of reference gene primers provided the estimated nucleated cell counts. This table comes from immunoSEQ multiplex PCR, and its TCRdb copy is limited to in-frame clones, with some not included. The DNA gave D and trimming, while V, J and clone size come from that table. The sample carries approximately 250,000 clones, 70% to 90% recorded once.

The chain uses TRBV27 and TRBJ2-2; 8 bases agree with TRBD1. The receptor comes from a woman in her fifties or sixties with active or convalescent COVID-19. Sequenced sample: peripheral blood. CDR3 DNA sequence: TGTGCCAGCACGACAGGGGTCGCCGGGGAGCTGTTTTTT. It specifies CASTTGVAGELFF.